A single sample gave rise to the 9 T cell receptor beta chains below, sequenced in a study of T cells in Graves' hyperthyroidism and ophthalmopathy. Regions amplified from RNA transcripts were the TCR beta CDR3 regions. HTBI primers were the set used in a first-round RT-PCR of the TCR CDR3. From the multiplex PCR reads, TCRdb called clonotypes with MiXCR, one entry per CDR3 protein. The data contain 450,000 to 700,000 distinct CDR3 sequences, roughly 46% of them singletons. Sequencing was performed on peripheral blood or thyroid tissue (not recorded which). These TCRs come from a woman between 18 and 30 years old with Graves' hyperthyroidism.

The rearrangement joins TRBV25-1 to TRBJ1-2; D is perhaps TRBD1 (5 bases). CDR3 length equals 14 residues. V lost 4 bases and J 7 bases, leaving 16 bases between the germline ends. Germline V gene sequence: CDR1 MGHDK, CDR2 SYGVNS. The CDR3 bases are TGTGCCAGCAGTGCTAGGCCCCACAGGTCTGGCTACACCTTC. It translates to CASSARPHRSGYTF.

In this sample, this clonotype turned up once. The V gene is TRBV7-2, the J gene TRBJ1-1; a weak D match, TRBD1 (6 bases). Germline CDR1 reads SGHTA; CDR2 reads FQGNSA. The V end was cut by 1 base, the J end by 4 bases, with 10 bases between. The CDR3 runs to 14 residues. The CDR3 spells CASSLGGRITEAFF. The CDR3 nucleotides are TGTGCCAGCAGCTTAGGGGGGCGGATCACTGAAGCTTTCTTT.

With respect to this clonotype: This clone may be a read error of a much larger clone one base away. The V call is TRBV3-1, the J call TRBJ2-5; D call uncertain. This CDR3 region has 9 residues. The germline CDR1 and CDR2 sequences are LGHDT and YNNKEL (reference sequence). V shed 6 bases and J shed 7 bases, with 3 bases lying between them. CDR3 region: CASSWTQYF. As DNA, the CDR3 is TGTGCCAGCAGTTGGACCCAGTACTTC.

This clonotype showed up many times. The genes are TRBV12-3 or TRBV12-4 and TRBJ1-1; D is ambiguous. Trimming stripped 3 bases from V and 1 base from J, with 12 bases between. The CDR3 contains 15 residues. CDR3 nucleotide sequence: TGTGCCAGCAGTTTGTTTGGATACGGGAACACTGAAGCTTTCTTT. The encoded protein is CASSLFGYGNTEAFF.

This chain joins TRBV15 and TRBJ1-2; TRBD1 matches at 7 bases. CDR1 and CDR2 (germline): LNHNV, YYDKDF (reference sequence). The junction had 9 bases not matched to a gene; V was cut back by 1 base and J by 7 bases. CDR3 size: 15 residues. CDR3 loop: CATSRVDRVGAGYTF. DNA of the CDR3: TGTGCCACCAGCAGAGTTGACAGGGTAGGGGCTGGCTACACCTTC.

This chain joins TRBV5-1 and TRBJ1-2; the match to TRBD1 covers 10 bases. Germline trimming cut 5 bases from V and 4 bases from J; bases unmatched to any gene: 5. This CDR3 is built from 14 residues. CDR1 and CDR2 (germline): SGHRS, YFSETQ. This CDR3 is CASRRTGGSYGYTF. The DNA for the CDR3 is TGCGCCAGCAGGCGGACAGGGGGAAGCTATGGCTACACCTTC.

J is TRBJ1-6 and V is TRBV6-6; 8 bases map to TRBD1. CDR1 MNHNY and CDR2 SVGAGI come from the germline V gene (reference sequence). The CDR3 is made up of 15 amino acids. V gave up 6 bases and J gave up 7 bases; unmatched junction bases: 8. The CDR3 sequence: CASRGQGIGNSPLHF. The CDR3 DNA follows: TGTGCCAGCAGAGGACAGGGTATAGGGAATTCACCCCTCCACTTT.

The CDR3 region is CASRTSGIGNEQYF. As DNA, the CDR3 is TGCGCCAGCAGGACTAGCGGGATAGGGAACGAGCAGTACTTC. The chain links TRBV10-2 to TRBJ2-7, with TRBD2 matching over 11 bases. V shed 6 bases and J 5 bases; nucleotides not matched to a gene: 6. The germline CDR1 and CDR2 sequences are WSHSY and SAAADI. CDR3 length equals 14 residues.

This clonotype was recorded many times. The chain links TRBV3-1 to TRBJ2-7, with TRBD1 as a possible D gene (5 bases). This CDR3 comprises 14 residues. CDR1 and CDR2 (germline): LGHDT, YNNKEL (reference sequence). V was pared by 0 bases and J by 3 bases, with 9 bases between. The CDR3 bases are TGTGCCAGCAGCCAAGACGTAGGGGACTACGAGCAGTACTTC. This gives the protein CASSQDVGDYEQYF.